A selection of T cell receptor beta chains follows, all from one sample in a study of blood T cell repertoires in COVID-19. Profiling relied on immunoSEQ multiplex PCR, and the TCRdb table lists in-frame clones only, not all of them. The sample carries more than 70,000 clones, 88% recorded once. The sequenced sample consisted of peripheral blood. The source is a human donor in a cohort sampled during active COVID-19. CDR3s include the opening cysteine and the closing phenylalanine or tryptophan. Rows give clone size only sometimes, using once, few, many, or a class for an expanded clone.

clone size: .
J gene: TRBJ2-5
V gene: TRBV7-9
CDR3 protein: CASSLGTSGAHRETQYF

clone size: once
J gene: TRBJ2-5
V gene: TRBV28
CDR3 protein: CASQASGRFQETQYF

clone size: .
J gene: TRBJ2-3
V gene: TRBV4-1
CDR3 protein: CASSQDLAGVSFPQYF

clone size: .
J gene: TRBJ2-5
V gene: TRBV4-1
CDR3 protein: CASSHLDRGHGETQYF

clone size: .
J gene: TRBJ1-4
V gene: TRBV5-4
CDR3 protein: CASSHRDTEKLFF

clone size: .
J gene: TRBJ2-1
V gene: TRBV18
CDR3 protein: CASSPGKGAVENEQFF

clone size: .
J gene: TRBJ2-3
V gene: TRBV28
CDR3 protein: CASSSNAGLGDTQYF

clone size: once
J gene: TRBJ1-2
V gene: TRBV6-5
CDR3 protein: CASSSWDSLNYGYTF

clone size: .
J gene: TRBJ1-6
V gene: TRBV12-5
CDR3 protein: CASGGTANSPLHF

clone size: .
J gene: TRBJ2-2
V gene: TRBV5-1
CDR3 protein: CASSSSGRERTGELFF

clone size: .
J gene: TRBJ1-2
V gene: TRBV4-2
CDR3 protein: CASSQDLALRGTNYGYTF

clone size: .
J gene: TRBJ1-1
V gene: TRBV6-5
CDR3 protein: CASKDRQNTEAFF

clone size: .
J gene: TRBJ2-1
V gene: TRBV27
CDR3 protein: CASSLLGASEQFF

clone size: .
J gene: TRBJ2-5
V gene: TRBV7-2
CDR3 protein: CASTRGLQETQYF

clone size: .
J gene: TRBJ2-7
V gene: TRBV4-1
CDR3 protein: CASSQAGGAYEQYF

clone size: .
J gene: TRBJ1-5
V gene: TRBV27
CDR3 protein: CASSLGTGGSQPQHF